This T cell receptor (beta chain) was obtained from a study of T cells of healthy individuals. One entry per CDR3 protein results from TCRdb running MiXCR on the 5' RACE reads. The table shows over 95,000 distinct CDR3 sequences, with 17% occurring only once. Germline V gene data show CDR1 as MDHEN and CDR2 as SYDVKM. The germline V and J ends were trimmed by 4 bases and 0 bases, with 14 bases remaining between them. The CDR3 consists of 16 residues. The chain carries TRBV28 and TRBJ2-3; D call uncertain. This clonotype was obtained from a human donor in good health. CDR3 DNA: TGTGCCAGCAGTTCCCCCGGGCGGCCTAGCACAGATACGCAGTATTTT. Its protein product is CASSSPGRPSTDTQYF.